Shown below are 25 T cell receptor beta chains from a single sample sequenced in a study of cytomegalovirus exposure and HLA in healthy donors. Vbeta (60) and Jbeta (13) primers were used in the PCR. The repertoire was sequenced with immunoSEQ multiplex PCR; TCRdb's copy has only in-frame clones and lacks some. This sample's table has about 160,000 clones. Material: PBMCs. The receptors originated from a woman aged 55-70 years in good health and CMV-seronegative.

The chain joins TRBV19 to TRBJ2-7; D remains unclear. Germline assignment: CDR1 LNHDA and CDR2 SQIVND (reference sequence). Between the trimmed V and J ends, which lost 4 bases and 5 bases, there was a span of 9 bases. There are 12 residues in the CDR3. The CDR3 loop is CASSTRMDEQYF. In DNA form, the CDR3 reads TGTGCCAGTAGTACGCGGATGGACGAGCAGTACTTC. The whole variable domain, filled in from reference TRBV19 and TRBJ2-7, reads DGGITQSPKYLFRKEGQNVTLSCEQNLNHDAMYWYRQDPGQGLRLIYYSQIVNDFQKGDIAEGYSVSREKKESFPLTVTSAQKNPTAFYLCASSTRMDEQYFGPGTRLTVT.

The chain couples TRBV28 to TRBJ1-4; D possibly corresponds to TRBD1 (6 bases). The CDR3 length is 14 residues. V was pared by 6 bases and J by 7 bases, with 15 bases between. Looked up from germline, CDR1 is MDHEN and CDR2 is SYDVKM. In DNA, the CDR3 is TGTGCCAGCAGAGTCGGGGGGGCTAGTGAAAAACTGTTTTTT. This sequence encodes CASRVGGASEKLFF.

V usage is TRBV7-2 and J usage is TRBJ1-2, with TRBD1 identical over 8 bases. The CDR3 has 15 residues. Trimming at V came to 4 bases and at J to 1 base, leaving 5 bases not matched to a gene. The germline V gene encodes CDR1 SGHTA and CDR2 FQGNSA. The CDR3 region is CASSSRTGYNYGYTF. The CDR3 nucleotides read TGTGCCAGCAGCTCCAGGACAGGGTATAACTATGGCTACACCTTC.

The V call is TRBV7-2, the J call TRBJ2-7, with 10 bases matching TRBD1. J lost 5 bases, V lost 2 bases, and 3 bases had no gene match. CDR1 is SGHTA and CDR2 is FQGNSA in the germline V gene. The CDR3 has 14 residues. The CDR3 region is CASSLRQGAHEQYF. The CDR3 DNA reads TGTGCCAGCAGCTTACGACAGGGGGCCCACGAGCAGTACTTC. The whole variable domain, filled in from reference TRBV7-2 and TRBJ2-7, reads GAGVSQSPSNKVTEKGKDVELRCDPISGHTALYWYRQSLGQGLEFLIYFQGNSAPDKSGLPSDRFSAERTGGSVSTLTIQRTQQEDSAVYLCASSLRQGAHEQYFGPGTRLTVT.

This chain links TRBV7-9 with TRBJ2-3, with TRBD2 matching 10 bases. With 6 bases clipped from V and 4 bases from J, the junction kept 10 bases outside the gene matches. CDR3 length: 16 residues. Germline CDR1 and CDR2: SEHNR and FQNEAQ (reference sequence). The CDR3 DNA sequence: TGTGCCAGCAGTCAGGGCCTAGCGGGAGCCCCAGATACGCAGTATTTT. It is translated as CASSQGLAGAPDTQYF. The full variable domain, in which reference TRBV7-9 and TRBJ2-3 provide the parts outside the CDR3, is DTGVSQNPRHKITKRGQNVTFRCDPISEHNRLYWYRQTLGQGPEFLTYFQNEAQLEKSRLLSDRFSAERPKGSFSTLEIQRTEQGDSAMYLCASSQGLAGAPDTQYFGPGTRLTVL.

This chain uses TRBV6-5 with TRBJ1-6; D possibly corresponds to TRBD1 (5 bases). From germline, CDR1 is MNHEY and CDR2 SVGAGI. V lost 0 bases and J lost 2, with 8 bases in between. This CDR3 has 16 residues. The CDR3, as DNA: TGTGCCAGCAGTTACTCCGGGGGAACCTATAATTCACCCCTCCACTTT. Translated, it gives CASSYSGGTYNSPLHF.

This rearrangement joins TRBV6-1 to TRBJ2-3, with 9 bases aligning to TRBD2. The CDR3 has 14 amino acids. Germline loops: CDR1 MNHNS, CDR2 SASEGT. The trim removed 6 bases at V and 1 base at J, leaving 2 bases unmatched. CDR3 sequence (DNA): TGTGCCAGCAGCCGGACTAGCGGCACAGATACGCAGTATTTT. This translates into CASSRTSGTDTQYF.

This chain connects TRBV5-1 to TRBJ1-4; weak D call: TRBD1 (5 bases). V was pared by 0 bases and J by 7 bases, with 13 bases between. Germline CDR1 SGHRS, CDR2 YFSETQ. The CDR3 has 15 amino acids. The CDR3 loop is CASSLEGGEIEKLFF. In nucleotides, the CDR3 is TGCGCCAGCAGCTTGGAGGGAGGGGAGATTGAAAAACTGTTTTTT.

The rearrangement uses TRBV4-3 and TRBJ2-2; D is undetermined. The V end lost 0 bases, the J end lost 5 bases, and 13 bases lay between the germline ends. CDR3 length equals 16 residues. Germline loops: CDR1 LGHNA, CDR2 YSLEER. The CDR3 spells CASSQDVLAWTGELFF. CDR3 coding DNA: TGCGCCAGCAGCCAAGATGTGTTAGCATGGACCGGGGAGCTGTTTTTT.

The chain couples TRBV5-4 to TRBJ2-3, with TRBD2 identical over 10 bases. The CDR3 consists of 17 residues. The germline CDR1 and CDR2 sequences are SGHNT and YYREEE (reference sequence). V was pared by 0 bases and J by 6 bases, with 10 bases of the junction left unmatched. CDR3 residues: CASSLVASGGTGDTQYF. CDR3 coding DNA: TGTGCCAGCAGCTTGGTGGCTAGCGGGGGCACCGGGGATACGCAGTATTTT.

The chain carries TRBV18 and TRBJ1-5; D gene uncertain. The V and J ends lost 4 bases and 4 bases respectively, with 11 bases between them. The CDR3 length is 14 residues. Looked up from germline, CDR1 is KGHSH and CDR2 is LQKENI. CDR3 in DNA: TGTGCCAGCTCACGGTCGGGGAAAAATCAGCCCCAGCATTTT. Translated: CASSRSGKNQPQHF.

The chain has TRBV19 and TRBJ1-1, with D tentatively TRBD1 (6 bases). This CDR3 comprises 15 residues. Deletions cut 2 bases from V and 1 base from J, with 11 bases between. Germline values: CDR1 LNHDA, CDR2 SQIVND (reference sequence). This CDR3 reads CASSIWGQENTEAFF. CDR3 DNA: TGTGCCAGTAGTATATGGGGGCAGGAGAACACTGAAGCTTTCTTT.

The gene calls are TRBV11-2 and TRBJ2-1, with 7 positions matching TRBD1. CDR1 SGHAT and CDR2 FQNNGV come from the germline V gene. J lost 8 bases, V lost 5 bases, and 9 bases had no gene match. The CDR3 has 14 amino acids. CDR3 amino acids: CASSPLTGWDEQFF. As DNA, the CDR3 is TGTGCCAGCAGCCCTCTGACAGGGTGGGATGAGCAGTTCTTC.

The chain joins TRBV10-2 to TRBJ2-1; 14 bases map to TRBD2. V shed 10 bases and J 8 bases; nucleotides not matched to a gene: 7. This CDR3 has 14 amino acids. The germline CDR1 and CDR2 sequences are WSHSY and SAAADI. Written as DNA, the CDR3 is TGCGCCACAGGACTAGCGGGAGGTTACGATGAGCAGTTCTTC. Translation gives CATGLAGGYDEQFF.

CDR3: CASRPGTANYGYTF. CDR3 DNA: TGTGCCAGCAGACCCGGGACAGCTAACTATGGCTACACCTTC. The V gene is TRBV28, the J gene TRBJ1-2; TRBD1 agrees at 7 bases. The CDR3 contains 14 residues. Germline CDR1 and CDR2: MDHEN and SYDVKM. The V gene end was trimmed by 6 bases and the J gene end by 0 bases; junction bases not matched to a gene: 4.

The chain has TRBV27 and TRBJ2-7; the D gene is possibly TRBD1 (5 bases). The CDR3 runs 15 residues. The germline gives CDR1 MNHEY, CDR2 SMNVEV (reference sequence). V lost 3 bases, J lost 0 bases, and 12 bases lay in between. CDR3 nucleotides: TGTGCCAGCAGTTTTCAGGGTACCTCCTCCTACGAGCAGTACTTC. Its translation is CASSFQGTSSYEQYF.

This chain uses TRBV27 with TRBJ2-3; TRBD2 aligns across 14 bases. The CDR3 spans 17 residues. Looked up from germline, CDR1 is MNHEY and CDR2 is SMNVEV (reference sequence). The V gene end was trimmed by 4 bases and the J gene end by 0 bases; junction bases not matched to a gene: 3. This CDR3 is CASSSRLAGGSTDTQYF. Here the CDR3 DNA reads TGTGCCAGCAGTTCCCGACTAGCGGGGGGGAGCACAGATACGCAGTATTTT.

The chain has TRBV15 and TRBJ1-6, with a weak D call TRBD1 (6 bases). This CDR3 is built from 14 residues. Germline CDR1 and CDR2: LNHNV and YYDKDF (reference sequence). V dropped 7 bases and J dropped 6 bases, with 13 bases sitting between them. The CDR3 DNA is TGTGCCACCAAGGACAGCACTACTAATTCACCCCTCCACTTT. Protein: CATKDSTTNSPLHF.

The rearrangement uses TRBV5-1 and TRBJ2-7; 9 bases match TRBD1. This CDR3 comprises 16 residues. Losses at the gene ends were 3 bases for V and 2 bases for J; bases not matched to a gene: 9. Per the germline V gene, CDR1 is SGHRS and CDR2 is YFSETQ. The CDR3 sequence: CASSSGTGKVAYEQYF. In DNA, the CDR3 is TGCGCCAGCAGCTCGGGGACAGGGAAGGTCGCCTACGAGCAGTACTTC.

On this clone: Other DNA sequences from this sample encode an identical CDR3 as well. The chain is built from TRBV6-5 and TRBJ2-2; the D gene is possibly TRBD2 (5 bases). CDR1 MNHEY and CDR2 SVGAGI come from the germline V gene. The CDR3 has 15 amino acids. The germline V and J ends were trimmed by 7 bases and 5 bases, with 17 bases remaining between them. CDR3 DNA: TGTGCCAGCACCTATTGGACTGGCGGGACCGGGGAGCTGTTTTTT. Encoded protein: CASTYWTGGTGELFF.

The chain uses TRBV18 and TRBJ2-7; possible D gene TRBD1, 5 bases. Germline CDR1 and CDR2: KGHSH and LQKENI. The CDR3 extends over 20 amino acids. V shed 1 base and J shed 5 bases, with 30 bases lying between them. The DNA for the CDR3 is TGTGCCAGCTCACCACGAAGGTCGCAGGGCCCAAAAAAGAGTGCGAACGAGCAGTACTTC. Protein: CASSPRRSQGPKKSANEQYF.

The chain carries TRBV18 and TRBJ2-5; 13 bases line up with TRBD2. After removal of 4 bases from V and 3 bases from J, the junction contained 11 bases not matched to a gene. Looked up from germline, CDR1 is KGHSH and CDR2 is LQKENI. The CDR3 covers 18 residues. The CDR3 loop reads CASSRSSGTSGVKETQYF. In DNA, the CDR3 is TGTGCCAGCTCACGCTCCTCCGGGACTAGCGGGGTTAAAGAGACCCAGTACTTC. The full variable domain, in which reference TRBV18 and TRBJ2-5 provide the parts outside the CDR3, is NAGVMQNPRHLVRRRGQEARLRCSPMKGHSHVYWYRQLPEEGLKFMVYLQKENIIDESGMPKERFSAEFPKEGPSILRIQQVVRGDSAAYFCASSRSSGTSGVKETQYFGPGTRLLVL.

The CDR3, as DNA: TGTGCCAGCAGCAAAGAAGAACTAGCCCTCTCCCAGTACTTC. Encoded protein: CASSKEELALSQYF. The V gene is TRBV21-1, the J gene TRBJ2-5; TRBD2 reflects the table's D call only, with no check against the DNA. TRBV21-1 is termed a pseudogene. The CDR3 runs 14 residues.

CDR3 sequence reads: CATSREGRGNEQFF. In nucleotides, the CDR3 is TGCGCCACCTCCCGGGAGGGGCGGGGTAATGAGCAGTTCTTC. The chain is built from TRBV5-1 and TRBJ2-1; 8 nucleotides align to TRBD2. Germline CDR1 and CDR2: SGHRS and YFSETQ. V lost 9 bases, J lost 7 bases, and 12 bases stayed unmatched. CDR3 length: 14 amino acids.

This rearrangement joins TRBV19 to TRBJ1-5; 7 bases align to TRBD1. CDR1 is LNHDA, CDR2 SQIVND, per germline (reference sequence). V shed 1 base, J shed 6 bases, and the junction held 9 bases outside the gene matches. The CDR3 spans 16 residues. The CDR3 spells CASSIGAGGIAQPQHF. For the CDR3, the DNA is TGTGCCAGTAGTATAGGTGCAGGGGGAATCGCTCAGCCCCAGCATTTT.